The 14 T cell receptor beta chains listed next were all sequenced from one sample in a study of blood T cell repertoires in COVID-19. The table came from immunoSEQ multiplex PCR; TCRdb's copy has only in-frame clones and leaves some out. In the table there are 80,000 to 90,000 clones, about 87% of which are singletons. The specimen sequenced was peripheral blood. These receptors were obtained from a man aged 40-49 years with acute or convalescent COVID-19.

The gene calls are TRBV24-1 and TRBJ2-3, with 8 bases lining up with TRBD1. Per germline, CDR1 KGHDR and CDR2 SFDVKD. CDR3 length equals 14 residues. Trimming cost V 4 bases and J 5 bases; bases outside gene matches: 4. The CDR3 DNA sequence: TGTGCCACCAGTGACACCAGGGGGCGAGATACGCAGTATTTT. It encodes CATSDTRGRDTQYF.

The J gene is TRBJ1-1, the V gene TRBV29-1; D is unclear. Between the trimmed V and J ends, which lost 4 bases and 1 base, there was a span of 4 bases. Germline values: CDR1 SQVTM, CDR2 ANQGSEA. This CDR3 is 11 amino acids long. CDR3 nucleotides: TGCAGCGTTGCCAAGAACACTGAAGCTTTCTTT. Translated, it gives CSVAKNTEAFF.

The DNA for the CDR3 is TGTGCCAGCAGTGATTCCGGGACAGGAGGTGGAAAACTGTTTTTT. Protein: CASSDSGTGGGKLFF. The genes are TRBV2 and TRBJ1-4, with 8 bases that match TRBD1. V lost 3 bases to trimming and J lost 10 bases; unmatched junction nucleotides: 10. This CDR3 contains 15 residues. CDR1 SNHLY and CDR2 FYNNEI come from the germline V gene.

The V call is TRBV14, the J call TRBJ2-1; D may be TRBD1 (6 bases). V was cut by 4 bases and J by 4 bases, with 14 bases left in between. CDR3 length: 15 amino acids. The germline V gene has CDR1 SGHDN and CDR2 FVKESK. CDR3 sequence (DNA): TGTGCCAGCAGCCTAACCTTGGACAGATACAATGAGCAGTTCTTC. Translation gives CASSLTLDRYNEQFF.

V gene TRBV27 combines with J gene TRBJ2-1; TRBD1 matches at 7 bases. CDR3 length: 15 residues. CDR1 and CDR2 from the germline V gene are MNHEY and SMNVEV (reference sequence). After removal of 6 bases from V and 2 bases from J, the junction contained 7 bases not matched to a gene. Here the CDR3 DNA reads TGTGCCAGCAGCAGAGACAGGGACGCCTACAATGAGCAGTTCTTC. It codes for CASSRDRDAYNEQFF.

The chain uses TRBV10-3 and TRBJ2-1; TRBD1 matches 7 bases. The V and J ends lost 5 bases and 0 bases, in that order; junction bases with no gene match: 1. CDR1 is ENHRY and CDR2 is SYGVKD in the germline V gene. This CDR3 has 14 residues. CDR3 loop: CAISWTGSYNEQFF. The DNA for the CDR3 is TGTGCCATCAGTTGGACAGGCTCCTACAATGAGCAGTTCTTC.

The chain joins TRBV5-8 to TRBJ1-2, with 7 bases lining up with TRBD1. Germline-derived CDR1 and CDR2 are SGHTS and YDEGEE. There are 12 residues in the CDR3. The V gene end was trimmed by 0 bases and the J gene end by 8 bases; junction bases not matched to a gene: 1. The CDR3 loop is CASSLDRGGYTF. DNA of the CDR3: TGTGCCAGCAGCTTGGACAGGGGAGGCTACACCTTC.

This chain connects TRBV14 to TRBJ2-7, with unresolved D. This CDR3 has 13 residues. CDR1 and CDR2 (germline): SGHDN, FVKESK. Trimming cost V 4 bases and J 1 base, with 8 bases left between them. The CDR3 is CASSPRLSYEQYF. In DNA, the CDR3 is TGTGCCAGCAGCCCCAGGCTTTCCTACGAGCAGTACTTC.

A few counts support this clone. This rearrangement joins TRBV7-9 to TRBJ2-1, with D hard to call. CDR3 length: 11 amino acids. CDR1 and CDR2 (germline): SEHNR, FQNEAQ (reference sequence). V dropped 2 bases and J dropped 9 bases, with 5 bases sitting between them. The CDR3 reads CASSLTIEQFF. CDR3 nucleotides: TGTGCCAGCAGCTTAACAATTGAGCAGTTCTTC.

The rearrangement uses TRBV19 and TRBJ2-1, with 10 nucleotides matching TRBD1. The CDR3 is 13 residues long. The trim removed 8 bases at V and 8 bases at J, leaving 6 bases unmatched. The germline CDR1 and CDR2 sequences are LNHDA and SQIVND (reference sequence). CDR3 loop: CASGDRGSDEQFF. The CDR3 DNA sequence: TGTGCCAGTGGGGACAGGGGTAGTGATGAGCAGTTCTTC.

CDR3 sequence reads: CASSSPGAGGRDRYNEQFF. DNA for the CDR3: TGTGCCAGCAGCTCTCCCGGCGCGGGAGGACGAGACCGGTACAATGAGCAGTTCTTC. The chain combines TRBV7-9 with TRBJ2-1, with TRBD2 identical over 8 bases. Unmatched junction bases numbered 18, after V lost 4 bases and J lost 4 bases. The germline V gene encodes CDR1 SEHNR and CDR2 FQNEAQ (reference sequence). The CDR3 has 19 amino acids.

The chain is built from TRBV18 and TRBJ2-3; D may be TRBD2 (6 bases). V lost 3 bases to trimming and J lost 3 bases, with 10 bases between them. The CDR3 has 14 amino acids. The germline V gene has CDR1 KGHSH and CDR2 LQKENI. CDR3 sequence: CASSPGGMTDTQYF. CDR3 sequence (DNA): TGTGCCAGCTCACCGGGAGGTATGACAGATACGCAGTATTTT. The whole variable domain, remainder taken from reference TRBV18 and TRBJ2-3, is NAGVMQNPRHLVRRRGQEARLRCSPMKGHSHVYWYRQLPEEGLKFMVYLQKENIIDESGMPKERFSAEFPKEGPSILRIQQVVRGDSAAYFCASSPGGMTDTQYFGPGTRLTVL.

The chain joins TRBV27 to TRBJ2-7, with 9 bases that match TRBD1. V trimming: 4 bases; J trimming: 2 bases; junction bases outside the gene matches: 6. The CDR3 runs 15 residues. Germline V gives CDR1 MNHEY, CDR2 SMNVEV (reference sequence). CDR3: CASSYRGLTPYEQYF. Written as DNA, the CDR3 is TGTGCCAGCAGTTACAGGGGGCTAACCCCCTACGAGCAGTACTTC.

V and J are TRBV24-1 and TRBJ2-2; 11 bases align to TRBD1. Germline assignment: CDR1 KGHDR and CDR2 SFDVKD. V lost 4 bases to trimming and J lost 7 bases; unmatched junction nucleotides: 7. The CDR3 covers 16 residues. CDR3 sequence: CATSDPGQGVNGELFF. The CDR3 DNA reads TGTGCCACCAGTGACCCGGGACAGGGGGTTAACGGGGAGCTGTTTTTT.